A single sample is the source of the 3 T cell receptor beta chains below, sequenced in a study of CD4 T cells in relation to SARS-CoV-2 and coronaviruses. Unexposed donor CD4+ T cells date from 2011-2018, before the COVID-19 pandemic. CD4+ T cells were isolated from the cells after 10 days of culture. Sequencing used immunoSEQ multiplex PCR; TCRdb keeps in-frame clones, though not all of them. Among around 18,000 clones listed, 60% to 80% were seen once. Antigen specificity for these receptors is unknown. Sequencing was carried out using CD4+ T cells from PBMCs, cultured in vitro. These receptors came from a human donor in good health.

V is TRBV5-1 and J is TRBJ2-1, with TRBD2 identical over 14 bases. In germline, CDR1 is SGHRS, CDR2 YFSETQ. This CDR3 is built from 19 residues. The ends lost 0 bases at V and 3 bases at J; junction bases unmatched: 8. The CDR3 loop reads CASSLVRLAGGGDYNEQFF. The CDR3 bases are TGCGCCAGCAGCTTGGTTCGACTAGCGGGAGGGGGAGACTACAATGAGCAGTTCTTC.

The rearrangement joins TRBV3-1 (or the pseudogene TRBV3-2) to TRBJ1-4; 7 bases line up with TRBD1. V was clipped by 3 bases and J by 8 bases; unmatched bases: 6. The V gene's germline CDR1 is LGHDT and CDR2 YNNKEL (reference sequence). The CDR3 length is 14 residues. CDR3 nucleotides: TGTGCCAGCAGCCAGAGCGACAGGGACGAAAAACTGTTTTTT. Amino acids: CASSQSDRDEKLFF.

CDR3 in amino acids: CAWSAGTRRGNEQFF. CDR3 sequence (DNA): TGTGCCTGGAGTGCCGGGACTAGGAGAGGAAATGAGCAGTTCTTC. V is TRBV30 and J is TRBJ2-1; 8 positions agree with TRBD2. The germline V gene encodes CDR1 GTSNPN and CDR2 SVGIG (reference sequence). V trimming: 1 base; J trimming: 7 bases; junction bases outside the gene matches: 9. This CDR3 contains 15 residues.